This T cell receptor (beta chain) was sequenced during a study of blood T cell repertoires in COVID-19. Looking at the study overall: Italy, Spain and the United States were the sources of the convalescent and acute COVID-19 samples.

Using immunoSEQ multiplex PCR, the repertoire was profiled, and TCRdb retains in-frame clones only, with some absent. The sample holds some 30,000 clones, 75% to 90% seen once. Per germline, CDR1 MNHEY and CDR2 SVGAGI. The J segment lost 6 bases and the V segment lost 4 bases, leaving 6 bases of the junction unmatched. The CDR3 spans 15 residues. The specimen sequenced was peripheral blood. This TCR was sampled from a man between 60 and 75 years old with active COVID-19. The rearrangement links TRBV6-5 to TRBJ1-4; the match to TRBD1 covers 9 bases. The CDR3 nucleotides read TGTGCCAGCAGTTTACTGGGGACAGGGCATGAAAAACTGTTTTTT. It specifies CASSLLGTGHEKLFF.